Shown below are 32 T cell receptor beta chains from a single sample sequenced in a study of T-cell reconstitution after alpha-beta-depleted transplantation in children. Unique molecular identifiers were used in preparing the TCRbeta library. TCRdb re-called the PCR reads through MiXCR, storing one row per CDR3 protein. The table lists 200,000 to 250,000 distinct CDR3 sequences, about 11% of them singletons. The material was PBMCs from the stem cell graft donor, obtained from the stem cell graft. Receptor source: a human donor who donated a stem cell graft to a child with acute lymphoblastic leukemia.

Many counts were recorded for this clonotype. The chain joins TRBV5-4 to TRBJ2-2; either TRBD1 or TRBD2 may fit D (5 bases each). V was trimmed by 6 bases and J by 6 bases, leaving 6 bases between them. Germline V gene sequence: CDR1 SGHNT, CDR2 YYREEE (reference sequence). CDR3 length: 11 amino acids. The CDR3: CASMGAGELFF. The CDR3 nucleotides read TGTGCCAGCATGGGGGCCGGGGAGCTGTTTTTT. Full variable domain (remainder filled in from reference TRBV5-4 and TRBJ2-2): ETGVTQSPTHLIKTRGQQVTLRCSSQSGHNTVSWYQQALGQGPQFIFQYYREEENGRGNFPPRFSGLQFPNYSSELNVNALELDDSALYLCASMGAGELFFGEGSRLTVL.

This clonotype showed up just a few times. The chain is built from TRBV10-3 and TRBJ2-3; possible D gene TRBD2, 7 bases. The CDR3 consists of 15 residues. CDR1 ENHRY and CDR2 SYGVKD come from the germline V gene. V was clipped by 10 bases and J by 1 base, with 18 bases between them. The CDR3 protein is CATTRGAAGTDTQYF. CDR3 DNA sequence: TGTGCCACCACCCGGGGGGCGGCTGGCACAGATACGCAGTATTTT.

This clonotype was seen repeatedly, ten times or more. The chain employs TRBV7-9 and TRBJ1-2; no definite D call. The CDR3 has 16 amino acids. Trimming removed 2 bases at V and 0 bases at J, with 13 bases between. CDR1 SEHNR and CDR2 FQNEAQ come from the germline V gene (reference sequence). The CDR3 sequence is CASSLSSQETNYGYTF. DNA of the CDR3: TGTGCCAGCAGCTTAAGCTCCCAGGAAACTAACTATGGCTACACCTTC.

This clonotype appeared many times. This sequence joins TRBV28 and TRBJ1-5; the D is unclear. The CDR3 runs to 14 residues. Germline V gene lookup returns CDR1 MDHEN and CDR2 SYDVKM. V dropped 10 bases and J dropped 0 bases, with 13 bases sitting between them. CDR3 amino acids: CATRESYSNQPQHF. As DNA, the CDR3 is TGTGCCACTCGGGAGAGCTATAGCAATCAGCCCCAGCATTTT.

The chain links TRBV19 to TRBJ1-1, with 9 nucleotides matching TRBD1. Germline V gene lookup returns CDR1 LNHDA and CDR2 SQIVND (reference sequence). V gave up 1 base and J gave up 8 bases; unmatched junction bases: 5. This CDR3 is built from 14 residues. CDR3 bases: TGTGCCAGTAGTATAGTAAGAGGACAGGGGGAAGCTTTCTTT. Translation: CASSIVRGQGEAFF. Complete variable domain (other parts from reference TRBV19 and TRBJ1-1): DGGITQSPKYLFRKEGQNVTLSCEQNLNHDAMYWYRQDPGQGLRLIYYSQIVNDFQKGDIAEGYSVSREKKESFPLTVTSAQKNPTAFYLCASSIVRGQGEAFFGQGTRLTVV.

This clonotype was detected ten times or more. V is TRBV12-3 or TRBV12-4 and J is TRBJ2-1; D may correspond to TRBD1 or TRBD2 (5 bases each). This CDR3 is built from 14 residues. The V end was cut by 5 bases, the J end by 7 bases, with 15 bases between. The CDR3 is CASSSRESGNEQFF. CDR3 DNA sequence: TGTGCCAGCAGTAGCAGGGAGTCGGGAAATGAGCAGTTCTTC.

CDR3 nucleotide sequence: TGTGCCAGCTGCAGGACTAGCGGGATGATCTCCTACAATGAGCAGTTCTTC. Amino acid sequence: CASCRTSGMISYNEQFF. The chain has TRBV18 and TRBJ2-1; 12 positions match TRBD2. J gave up 0 bases and V 7 bases, and 7 bases lay outside the gene matches. The V gene's germline CDR1 is KGHSH and CDR2 LQKENI. This CDR3 has 17 amino acids.

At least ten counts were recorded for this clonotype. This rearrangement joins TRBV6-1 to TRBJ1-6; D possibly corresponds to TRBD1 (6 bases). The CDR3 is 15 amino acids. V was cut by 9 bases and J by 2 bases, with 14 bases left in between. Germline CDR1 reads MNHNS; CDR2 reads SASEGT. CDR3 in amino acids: CASGLDSPYNSPLHF. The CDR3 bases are TGTGCCAGTGGTTTGGACAGCCCCTATAATTCACCCCTCCACTTT.

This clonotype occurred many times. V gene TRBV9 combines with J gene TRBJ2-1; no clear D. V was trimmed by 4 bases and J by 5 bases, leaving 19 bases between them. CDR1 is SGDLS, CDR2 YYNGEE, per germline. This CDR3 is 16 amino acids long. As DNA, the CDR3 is TGTGCCAGCAGCCCCCGCCTTTTATTATTCGACAATGAGCAGTTCTTC. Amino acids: CASSPRLLLFDNEQFF.

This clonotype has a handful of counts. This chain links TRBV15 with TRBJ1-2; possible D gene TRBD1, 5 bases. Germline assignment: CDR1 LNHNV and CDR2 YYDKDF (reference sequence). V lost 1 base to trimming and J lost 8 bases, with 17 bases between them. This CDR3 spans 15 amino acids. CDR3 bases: TGTGCCACCAGCAGAGGTGCGGGCAGGGTGGACGGCTACACCTTC. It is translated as CATSRGAGRVDGYTF.

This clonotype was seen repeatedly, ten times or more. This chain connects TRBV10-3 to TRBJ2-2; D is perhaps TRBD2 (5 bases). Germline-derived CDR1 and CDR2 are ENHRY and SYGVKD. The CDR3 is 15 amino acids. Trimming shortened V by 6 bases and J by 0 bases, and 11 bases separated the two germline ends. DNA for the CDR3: TGTGCCATCAGCCCCAGCGGAGCGAACACCGGGGAGCTGTTTTTT. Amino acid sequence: CAISPSGANTGELFF.

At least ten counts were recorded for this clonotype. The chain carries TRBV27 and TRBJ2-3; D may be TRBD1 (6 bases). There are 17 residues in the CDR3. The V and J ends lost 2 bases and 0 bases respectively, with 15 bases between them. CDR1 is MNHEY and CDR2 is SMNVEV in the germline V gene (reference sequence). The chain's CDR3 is CASSLEVGRGSTDTQYF. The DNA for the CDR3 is TGTGCCAGCAGTTTAGAGGTTGGCAGGGGAAGCACAGATACGCAGTATTTT.

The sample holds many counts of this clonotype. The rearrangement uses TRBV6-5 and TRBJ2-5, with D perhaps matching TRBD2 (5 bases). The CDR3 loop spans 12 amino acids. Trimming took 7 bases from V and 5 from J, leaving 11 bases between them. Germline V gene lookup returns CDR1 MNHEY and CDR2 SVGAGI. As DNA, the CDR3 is TGTGCCAGCAAGGCCAGAGGGGAGACCCAGTACTTC. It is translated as CASKARGETQYF.

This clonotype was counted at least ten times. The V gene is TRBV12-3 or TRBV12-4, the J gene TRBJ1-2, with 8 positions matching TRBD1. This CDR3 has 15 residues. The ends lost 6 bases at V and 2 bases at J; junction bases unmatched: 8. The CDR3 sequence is CASREDRAANYGYTF. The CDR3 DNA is TGTGCCAGCAGAGAGGACAGGGCTGCCAACTATGGCTACACCTTC.

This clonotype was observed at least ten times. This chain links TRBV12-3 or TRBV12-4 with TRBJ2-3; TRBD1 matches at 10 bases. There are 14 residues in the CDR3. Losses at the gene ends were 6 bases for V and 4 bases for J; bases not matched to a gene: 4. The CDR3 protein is CASSRDRGPDTQYF. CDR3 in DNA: TGTGCCAGCAGCCGGGACAGGGGCCCAGATACGCAGTATTTT.

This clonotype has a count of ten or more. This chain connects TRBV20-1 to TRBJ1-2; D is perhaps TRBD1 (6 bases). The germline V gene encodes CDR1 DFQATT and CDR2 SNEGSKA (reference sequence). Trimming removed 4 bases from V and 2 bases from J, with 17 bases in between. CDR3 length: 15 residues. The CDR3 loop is CSAIVGQIKNYGYTF. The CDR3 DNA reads TGCAGTGCTATAGTTGGACAGATAAAGAACTATGGCTACACCTTC.

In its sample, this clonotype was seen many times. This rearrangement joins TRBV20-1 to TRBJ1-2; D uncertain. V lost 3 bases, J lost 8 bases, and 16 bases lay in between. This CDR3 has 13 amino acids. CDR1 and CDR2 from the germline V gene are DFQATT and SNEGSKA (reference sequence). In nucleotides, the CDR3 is TGCAGTGCTAGGGATTCAGTCGGATACGGCTACACCTTC. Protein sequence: CSARDSVGYGYTF.

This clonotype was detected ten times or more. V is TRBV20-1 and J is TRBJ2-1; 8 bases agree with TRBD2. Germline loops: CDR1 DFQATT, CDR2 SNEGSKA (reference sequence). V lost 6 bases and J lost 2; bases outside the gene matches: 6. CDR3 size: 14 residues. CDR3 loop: CSAGIAGTYNEQFF. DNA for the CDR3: TGCAGTGCGGGGATAGCGGGAACCTACAATGAGCAGTTCTTC.

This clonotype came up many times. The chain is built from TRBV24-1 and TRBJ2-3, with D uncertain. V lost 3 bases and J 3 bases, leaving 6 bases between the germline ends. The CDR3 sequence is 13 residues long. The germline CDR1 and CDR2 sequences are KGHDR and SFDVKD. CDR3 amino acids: CATSDGLTDTQYF. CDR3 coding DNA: TGTGCCACCAGTGATGGTTTAACAGATACGCAGTATTTT.

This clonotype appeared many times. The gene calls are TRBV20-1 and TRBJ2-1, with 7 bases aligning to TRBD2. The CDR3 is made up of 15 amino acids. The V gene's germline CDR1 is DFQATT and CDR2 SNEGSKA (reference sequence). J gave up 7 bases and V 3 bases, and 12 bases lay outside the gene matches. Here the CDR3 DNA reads TGCAGTGCTAGGAGGGGAGGGGCGGCTTGGAATGAGCAGTTCTTC. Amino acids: CSARRGGAAWNEQFF.

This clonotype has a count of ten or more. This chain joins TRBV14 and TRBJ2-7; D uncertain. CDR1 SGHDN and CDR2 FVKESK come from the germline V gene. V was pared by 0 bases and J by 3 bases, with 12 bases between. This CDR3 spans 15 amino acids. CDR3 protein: CASSQDRGQLYEQYF. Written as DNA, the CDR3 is TGTGCCAGCAGCCAAGATCGAGGCCAACTCTACGAGCAGTACTTC.

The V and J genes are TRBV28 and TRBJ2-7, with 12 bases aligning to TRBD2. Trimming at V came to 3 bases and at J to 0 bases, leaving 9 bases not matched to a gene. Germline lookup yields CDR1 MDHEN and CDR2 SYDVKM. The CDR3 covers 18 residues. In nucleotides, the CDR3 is TGTGCCAGCAGTTTTCCCACTAGCGGGAGGCCTACCTCCTACGAGCAGTACTTC. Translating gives CASSFPTSGRPTSYEQYF.

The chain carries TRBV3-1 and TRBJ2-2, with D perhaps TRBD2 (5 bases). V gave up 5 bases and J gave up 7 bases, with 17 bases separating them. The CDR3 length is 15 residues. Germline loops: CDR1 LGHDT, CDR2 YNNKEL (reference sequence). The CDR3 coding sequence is TGTGCCAGCAGCAAGGTCCCCGGGGAAATCGGGGAGCTGTTTTTT. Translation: CASSKVPGEIGELFF.

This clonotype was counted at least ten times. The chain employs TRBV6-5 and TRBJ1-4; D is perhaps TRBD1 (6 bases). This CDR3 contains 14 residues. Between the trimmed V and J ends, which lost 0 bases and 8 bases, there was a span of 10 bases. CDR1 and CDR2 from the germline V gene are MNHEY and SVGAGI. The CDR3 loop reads CASSYSSRGEKLFF. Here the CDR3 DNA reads TGTGCCAGCAGTTACTCCAGCAGGGGAGAAAAACTGTTTTTT.

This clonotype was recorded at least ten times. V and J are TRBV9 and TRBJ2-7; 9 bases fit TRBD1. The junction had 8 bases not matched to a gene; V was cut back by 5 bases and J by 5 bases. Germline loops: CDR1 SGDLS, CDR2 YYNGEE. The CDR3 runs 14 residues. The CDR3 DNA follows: TGTGCCAGCAGTTCTACAGGGGGCTACCACGAGCAGTACTTC. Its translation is CASSSTGGYHEQYF.

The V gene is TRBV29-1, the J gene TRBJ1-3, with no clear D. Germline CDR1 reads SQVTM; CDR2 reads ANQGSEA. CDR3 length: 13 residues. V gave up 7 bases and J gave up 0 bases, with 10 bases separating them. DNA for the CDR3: TGCAGCGCTCGGAACAACTCTGGAAACACCATATATTTT. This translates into CSARNNSGNTIYF.

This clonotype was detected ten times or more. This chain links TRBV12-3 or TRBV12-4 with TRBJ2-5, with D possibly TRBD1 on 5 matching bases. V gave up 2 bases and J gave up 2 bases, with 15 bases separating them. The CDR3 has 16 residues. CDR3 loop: CASSLISRAGQETQYF. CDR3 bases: TGTGCCAGCAGTTTAATCTCTAGGGCAGGGCAAGAGACCCAGTACTTC.

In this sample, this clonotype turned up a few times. The CDR3 protein is CASSPKRGTYEQYF. The CDR3, as DNA: TGTGCCAGCTCACCAAAGCGGGGGACCTACGAGCAGTACTTC. The V and J genes are TRBV18 and TRBJ2-7; 8 bases agree with TRBD2. The V gene end was trimmed by 2 bases and the J gene end by 2 bases; junction bases not matched to a gene: 2. Germline V CDR1 and CDR2: KGHSH, LQKENI. This CDR3 contains 14 residues.

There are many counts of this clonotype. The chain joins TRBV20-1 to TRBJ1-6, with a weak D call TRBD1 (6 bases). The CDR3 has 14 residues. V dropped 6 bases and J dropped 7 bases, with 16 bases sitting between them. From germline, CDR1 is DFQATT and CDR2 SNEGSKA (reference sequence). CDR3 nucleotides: TGCAGTGCCCTTGGGCAGGGGATCAATTCACCCCTCCACTTT. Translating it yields CSALGQGINSPLHF.

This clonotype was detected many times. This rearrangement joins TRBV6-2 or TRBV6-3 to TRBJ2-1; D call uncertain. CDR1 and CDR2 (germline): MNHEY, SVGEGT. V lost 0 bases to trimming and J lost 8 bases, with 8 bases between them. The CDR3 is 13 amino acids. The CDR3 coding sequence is TGTGCCAGCAGTTACTCGAGGAGCTATGAGCAGTTCTTC. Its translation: CASSYSRSYEQFF.

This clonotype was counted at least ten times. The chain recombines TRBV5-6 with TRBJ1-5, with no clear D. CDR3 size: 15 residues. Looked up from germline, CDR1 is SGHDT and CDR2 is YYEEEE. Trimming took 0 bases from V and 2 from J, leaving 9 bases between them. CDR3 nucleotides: TGTGCCAGCAGCTTGGGTAACGGGGGCAATCAGCCCCAGCATTTT. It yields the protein CASSLGNGGNQPQHF.

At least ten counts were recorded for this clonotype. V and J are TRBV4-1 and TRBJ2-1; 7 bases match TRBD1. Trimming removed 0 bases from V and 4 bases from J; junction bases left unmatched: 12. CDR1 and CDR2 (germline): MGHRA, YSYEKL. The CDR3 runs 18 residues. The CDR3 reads CASSQDLYRDSPYNEQFF. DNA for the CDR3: TGCGCCAGCAGCCAAGATCTGTATCGGGACAGCCCTTACAATGAGCAGTTCTTC.